This T cell receptor (beta chain) was observed in a study of T-cell memory formation after mild COVID-19. Comments on this clonotype: Its antigen is undetermined.

Per germline, CDR1 DFQATT and CDR2 SNEGSKA (reference sequence). The CDR3 contains 16 residues. V was cut by 0 bases and J by 5 bases, with 14 bases left in between. Notes on the study in general: Clones shrinking between day 15 and 85 showed a balanced CD4/CD8 split, and those that grew later tilted toward CD4+.

MiXCR, run by TCRdb on the 5' RACE reads, gives a single entry per CDR3 protein. Seen here are hundreds of thousands of distinct CDR3 sequences, 15% to 20% observed once, and the top ten hold under 25%. Sequencing used PBMCs or a T cell subset sorted from them (not recorded which). The V gene is TRBV20-1, the J gene TRBJ1-6; no clear D gene. The sequence was collected from a man between 18 and 35 years old who had mild COVID-19 (a few samples of this study predate the infection). Cell type and time point are not known. In DNA form, the CDR3 reads TGCAGTGCTAGAGATCCCGGCAAACTAGATAATTCACCCCTCCACTTT. This translates into CSARDPGKLDNSPLHF.